Below, 27 T cell receptor beta chains from the same sample are listed, as sequenced in a study of blood T cell repertoires in COVID-19. TCRdb's copy holds only in-frame clones and misses some; the assay was immunoSEQ multiplex PCR. Of a few hundred thousand clones listed, approximately 91% are singletons. Sequenced material: peripheral blood. Receptors were obtained from a woman aged 60-75 years with acute or convalescent COVID-19.

The V call is TRBV28, the J call TRBJ2-1; 12 nucleotides agree with TRBD2. The V segment lost 7 bases and the J segment 4 bases; nucleotides outside the gene matches: 8. The germline V gene encodes CDR1 MDHEN and CDR2 SYDVKM. This CDR3 is 16 amino acids long. The chain's CDR3 is CASTRTSGAIYNEQFF. The CDR3 DNA reads as TGTGCCAGCACCCGGACTAGCGGGGCCATATACAATGAGCAGTTCTTC.

V is TRBV29-1 and J is TRBJ2-3; D gene uncertain. V lost 2 bases to trimming and J lost 7 bases, with 7 bases between them. The CDR3 is 11 residues long. Germline values: CDR1 SQVTM, CDR2 ANQGSEA. CDR3 in amino acids: CSVESRNTQYF. The CDR3 DNA is TGCAGCGTTGAAAGCCGAAATACGCAGTATTTT.

This rearrangement joins TRBV27 to TRBJ2-2; TRBD1 matches 7 bases. V lost 5 bases and J lost 6; bases outside the gene matches: 6. Germline CDR1 and CDR2: MNHEY and SMNVEV (reference sequence). The CDR3 consists of 14 residues. The CDR3: CASSQQGSAGELFF. The CDR3 DNA is TGTGCCAGCAGTCAACAGGGGTCCGCCGGGGAGCTGTTTTTT.

The J gene is TRBJ1-1, the V gene TRBV29-1; 7 bases match TRBD1. V was pared by 7 bases and J by 2 bases, with 13 bases of the junction left unmatched. This CDR3 contains 15 residues. The V gene's germline CDR1 is SQVTM and CDR2 ANQGSEA. The CDR3 here is CSGTDRTGGNTEAFF. The CDR3 bases are TGCAGCGGCACCGACCGGACAGGCGGAAACACTGAAGCTTTCTTT.

This chain joins TRBV7-2 and TRBJ2-3; 12 nucleotides line up with TRBD1. The CDR3 spans 16 residues. The trim removed 4 bases at V and 4 bases at J, leaving 6 bases unmatched. Germline V CDR1 and CDR2: SGHTA, FQGNSA. CDR3 sequence (DNA): TGTGCCAGCAGCTCGGGACAGGGGGCAGTAGCAGATACGCAGTATTTT. Translating it yields CASSSGQGAVADTQYF.

In the case of this clone: A junction boundary mismatches the germline segment, possibly from a read error. The chain carries TRBV28 and TRBJ1-5; possible D gene TRBD1, 6 bases. The CDR3 contains 13 residues. Per the germline V gene, CDR1 is MDHEN and CDR2 is SYDVKM. CDR3 nucleotides: TGTGCCAGCAGTCCCTCGGACAGAGCAACGTATTATTTT. Amino acids: CASSPSDRATYYF.

On this clone itself: Distinct nucleotide sequences in the sample also encode this CDR3. The V call is TRBV9, the J call TRBJ1-5; perhaps TRBD1 as D (6 bases). CDR1 and CDR2 from the germline V gene are SGDLS and YYNGEE. The V end was cut by 0 bases, the J end by 7 bases, with 14 bases between. The CDR3 has 15 residues. The CDR3 protein is CASSVGGGLGQPQHF. The CDR3 DNA is TGTGCCAGCAGCGTAGGGGGGGGGCTAGGACAGCCCCAGCATTTT.

This sequence joins TRBV6-5 and TRBJ1-1; D gene unclear. CDR3 length equals 15 residues. Trimming pared 2 bases from V and 3 bases from J, leaving 13 bases between. Germline CDR1 reads MNHEY; CDR2 reads SVGAGI. Here the CDR3 reads CASSYGGRRDTEAFF. CDR3 nucleotides: TGTGCCAGCAGTTACGGAGGCAGGCGGGACACTGAAGCTTTCTTT.

The count of this clone is one. This sequence joins TRBV18 and TRBJ2-3, with 8 bases identical to TRBD1. J lost 2 bases, V lost 2 bases, and 3 bases had no gene match. The germline V gene has CDR1 KGHSH and CDR2 LQKENI. This CDR3 region has 15 residues. In nucleotides, the CDR3 is TGTGCCAGCTCACCAGCAGGGGGCTACACAGATACGCAGTATTTT. Encoded protein: CASSPAGGYTDTQYF.

This clone was picked up a small number of times. This rearrangement joins TRBV4-3 to TRBJ1-1, with D perhaps TRBD1 (6 bases). CDR3 length: 16 amino acids. CDR1 is LGHNA and CDR2 is YSLEER in the germline V gene. The ends were cut back, 1 base at V and 0 bases at J, with 12 bases in the middle. DNA of the CDR3: TGCGCCAGCAGCCAAGGGGACACTATTTTGAACACTGAAGCTTTCTTT. Its protein is CASSQGDTILNTEAFF.

This clone was seen just once. The rearrangement uses TRBV4-1 and TRBJ2-7; D unclear. CDR1 and CDR2 (germline): MGHRA, YSYEKL. V lost 6 bases, J lost 1 base, and 13 bases lay in between. The CDR3 loop spans 14 amino acids. Here the CDR3 reads CASSLTGSSYEQYF. The CDR3 coding sequence is TGCGCCAGCAGTCTGACCGGGTCATCCTACGAGCAGTACTTC.

This sequence joins TRBV24-1 and TRBJ1-2; D is undetermined. The V and J ends lost 10 bases and 2 bases respectively, with 10 bases between them. The CDR3 consists of 12 residues. CDR1 KGHDR and CDR2 SFDVKD come from the germline V gene. The CDR3 protein is CATSTPNYGYTF. For the CDR3, the DNA is TGTGCCACTAGTACACCGAACTATGGCTACACCTTC.

This clone was found a few times. The chain uses TRBV19 and TRBJ1-6; 9 positions match TRBD1. The CDR3 length is 15 residues. Germline CDR1 is LNHDA and CDR2 is SQIVND (reference sequence). V was clipped by 7 bases and J by 7 bases; unmatched bases: 8. This CDR3 reads CASTVTGGTNSPLHF. In DNA, the CDR3 is TGTGCCAGTACCGTCACAGGGGGCACGAATTCACCCCTCCACTTT.

V gene TRBV4-3 combines with J gene TRBJ1-1; 7 bases agree with TRBD1. The CDR3 runs to 16 residues. In germline, CDR1 is LGHNA, CDR2 YSLEER. V shed 1 base, J shed 5 bases, and the junction held 10 bases outside the gene matches. DNA of the CDR3: TGCGCCAGCAGCCAAGTGGTCGGGCCAGGGGGAACTGAAGCTTTCTTT. Its translation is CASSQVVGPGGTEAFF.

The CDR3 region is CASRSPGGPYNEQFF. The CDR3 DNA reads TGTGCCAGCAGATCCCCGGGGGGCCCATACAATGAGCAGTTCTTC. The rearrangement joins TRBV6-7 to TRBJ2-1; D possibly corresponds to TRBD2 (7 bases). TRBV6-7 is treated as an ORF (open reading frame) with a function not yet certain. The CDR3 totals 15 residues. Trimming stripped 6 bases from V and 4 bases from J, with 16 bases between.

The gene calls are TRBV7-8 and TRBJ2-3; tentatively, D is TRBD2 (5 bases). This CDR3 comprises 16 residues. V was trimmed by 0 bases and J by 5 bases, leaving 15 bases between them. Germline V gene data show CDR1 as SGHVS and CDR2 as FQNEAQ. The CDR3 sequence: CASSLASSLARDTQYF. The CDR3 nucleotides read TGTGCCAGCAGCTTAGCGTCGTCTTTAGCGAGAGATACGCAGTATTTT.

V and J are TRBV5-1 and TRBJ2-2; TRBD1 might be the D (6 bases). Germline values: CDR1 SGHRS, CDR2 YFSETQ. The CDR3 contains 15 residues. Trimming shortened V by 0 bases and J by 1 base, and 7 bases separated the two germline ends. The CDR3 reads CASSLEGGNTGELFF. CDR3 DNA: TGCGCCAGCAGCTTGGAAGGGGGGAACACCGGGGAGCTGTTTTTT.

The chain couples TRBV19 to TRBJ2-3; no clear D. The V gene's germline CDR1 is LNHDA and CDR2 SQIVND (reference sequence). Deletions cut 7 bases from V and 2 bases from J, with 13 bases between. The CDR3 runs to 14 residues. The CDR3 protein is CASNLRQPTDTQYF. For the CDR3, the DNA is TGTGCCAGTAATTTGAGGCAGCCCACAGATACGCAGTATTTT.

This clone was seen once. The CDR3 sequence: CASSLGLRGGATNEKLFF. In DNA form, the CDR3 reads TGTGCCAGCAGCTTAGGCCTAAGGGGAGGTGCAACTAATGAAAAACTGTTTTTT. The rearrangement joins TRBV13 to TRBJ1-4, with a tentative D call TRBD1 (5 bases). There are 18 residues in the CDR3. V was clipped by 0 bases and J by 0 bases, with 14 bases between them. Per the germline V gene, CDR1 is PRHDT and CDR2 is FYEKMQ (reference sequence).

This chain uses TRBV5-4 with TRBJ1-2, with TRBD1 matching 10 bases. V was clipped by 4 bases and J by 6 bases; unmatched bases: 3. CDR1 SGHNT and CDR2 YYREEE come from the germline V gene (reference sequence). CDR3 length equals 13 residues. The CDR3 here is CASSPDRGNGYTF. In nucleotides, the CDR3 is TGTGCCAGCAGCCCGGACAGGGGGAATGGCTACACCTTC.

This chain connects TRBV19 to TRBJ2-1; 11 bases align to TRBD2. This CDR3 has 16 residues. The V gene's germline CDR1 is LNHDA and CDR2 SQIVND (reference sequence). V was pared by 1 base and J by 10 bases, with 9 bases of the junction left unmatched. As DNA, the CDR3 is TGTGCCAGTAGTATAGGACTAGCGGGAAGGGGAGTAGAGCAGTTCTTC. Its translation: CASSIGLAGRGVEQFF.

The chain joins TRBV7-2 to TRBJ1-2; perhaps TRBD1 as D (6 bases). Per germline, CDR1 SGHTA and CDR2 FQGNSA. The CDR3 covers 13 residues. V was clipped by 6 bases and J by 8 bases, with 16 bases between them. The CDR3 region has the DNA TGTGCCAGCAGAAATAACAGGGTTGAAGGCTACACCTTC. This translates into CASRNNRVEGYTF.

The rearrangement uses TRBV28 and TRBJ1-6; weak D call: TRBD1 (5 bases). CDR3 length: 16 amino acids. Trimming cost V 6 bases and J 6 bases, with 18 bases left between them. The germline V gene has CDR1 MDHEN and CDR2 SYDVKM. CDR3 bases: TGTGCCAGCAGGGCGGGACCGCTAGCCACTAATTCACCCCTCCACTTT. This sequence encodes CASRAGPLATNSPLHF.

This chain connects TRBV19 to TRBJ2-2; D is possibly TRBD1 (5 bases). Per the germline V gene, CDR1 is LNHDA and CDR2 is SQIVND (reference sequence). CDR3 length: 14 residues. V lost 7 bases and J 4 bases, leaving 13 bases between the germline ends. Written as DNA, the CDR3 is TGTGCCAGTACAGGGATGGCGTTCACCGGGGAGCTGTTTTTT. Residues: CASTGMAFTGELFF. Filled out from reference TRBV19 and TRBJ2-2, the complete variable domain reads DGGITQSPKYLFRKEGQNVTLSCEQNLNHDAMYWYRQDPGQGLRLIYYSQIVNDFQKGDIAEGYSVSREKKESFPLTVTSAQKNPTAFYLCASTGMAFTGELFFGEGSRLTVL.

The genes are TRBV20-1 and TRBJ1-1; 9 positions match TRBD1. This CDR3 region has 14 residues. Germline CDR1 DFQATT, CDR2 SNEGSKA (reference sequence). With V trimmed by 3 bases and J by 5 bases, 7 bases remained unmatched. The DNA of the CDR3 is TGCAGTGCTAGTAGGACAGGGGTTGGGACTGAAGCTTTCTTT. Its translation: CSASRTGVGTEAFF.

The chain joins TRBV28 to TRBJ2-5, with 9 bases identical to TRBD1. V dropped 7 bases and J dropped 7; count of bases not matched to a gene: 10. The CDR3 contains 14 residues. Germline values: CDR1 MDHEN, CDR2 SYDVKM. The CDR3 loop is CASTPGQGISTQYF. In DNA form, the CDR3 reads TGTGCCAGCACTCCGGGACAGGGTATTTCGACCCAGTACTTC.

This chain links TRBV21-1 with TRBJ1-5; the table gives TRBD1 as D, unverified against the DNA. TRBV21-1 is a pseudogene segment. This CDR3 is 17 amino acids long. The CDR3 sequence is CASSTQGQGRYNQPQHF. As DNA, the CDR3 is TGTGCCAGCAGCACACAGGGACAGGGGAGATACAATCAGCCCCAGCATTTT.